Sequencing of this TCR beta chain was carried out in a study of post-analysis software for immune sequencing data. General study findings and limits: The five TRBV segments detected at higher frequency in patients than in controls included TRBV5-6, TRBV5-1 and TRBV20-1.

A note on this clonotype: The target antigen is unknown.

TCR beta cDNA libraries had unique molecular identifiers. TCRdb independently ran MiXCR on the PCR reads; one entry per CDR3 protein. The repertoire holds about 540,000 distinct CDR3 sequences, around a third seen once, with 4.5% to 7.5% in the top ten. Trimming removed 4 bases from V and 4 bases from J; junction bases left unmatched: 6. CDR3 length equals 16 residues. The germline V gene has CDR1 SGHTA and CDR2 FQGNSA. Sequences were obtained from blood. This chain connects TRBV7-2 to TRBJ2-5; 13 bases fit TRBD2. This TCR came from a girl under 18 with multiple sclerosis. The CDR3 nucleotides are TGTGCCAGCAGCTCGACTAGCGGGGGGCAGGGAGAGACCCAGTACTTC. It codes for CASSSTSGGQGETQYF.